Described below is a single TCR beta chain sequence and its context. Antigen: not known. Germline V gene sequence: CDR1 LGHNA, CDR2 YNFKEQ. The CDR3 has 13 residues. V shed 4 bases, J shed 12 bases, and the junction held 7 bases outside the gene matches. The data originate from a study of OX40 agonist ivuxolimab in advanced cancers. Study-wide context: Those enrolled were approximately 87% male, with a mean age of approximately 60 years and ages from roughly 23 to 80.

Data came from immunoSEQ multiplex PCR; TCRdb stores just in-frame clones and leaves some out. The repertoire holds approximately 61,000 clones, with nearly 90% as singletons. Blood sampling was done at baseline, cycle 4 day 1, and cycle 7 day 1. Whole-study results and caveats: Within 6 weeks, CD4+ and CD8+ blood T cells expanded clonally at 0.1 to 3.0 mg/kg.

This specimen was CD4+ or CD8+ T cells sorted from blood, taken in a trial of the OX40 agonist ivuxolimab. The source is an adult with an advanced solid tumor such as melanoma, head and neck, liver or kidney cancer. The J gene is TRBJ2-1, the V gene TRBV4-2, with 9 bases identical to TRBD1. CDR3 residues: CASSPRDRDRQFF. The CDR3 coding sequence is TGTGCCAGCAGCCCTCGGGACAGGGACCGGCAGTTCTTC.